This is a list of T cell receptor beta chains from one sample in a study of T cell responses to AZD1222 COVID-19 vaccine. TCRdb keeps only in-frame clones here, not all; method: immunoSEQ multiplex PCR. The table has approximately 130,000 clones, over 85% seen once. The sequencing here drew on peripheral blood, taken on day 0 of AZD1222 vaccination. The receptor source for this set is an adult in good health. The CDR3 runs from the conserved cysteine through the conserved F or W. A D gene is named only where the DNA matches it firmly. The size of a clone is reported for some rows only, either as once, few or many, or as a class for expanded clones.

v_call	d_call	clone_size	j_call	cdr3_nt	cdr3_aa
TRBV5-4	TRBD1	-	TRBJ1-1	TGTGCCAGCAGCTTGACAGGGGACTATATGAACACTGAAGCTTTCTTT	CASSLTGDYMNTEAFF
TRBV12-3/TRBV12-4	-	-	TRBJ2-1	TGTGCCAGCAGTTTTGGGGTTGGGAATGAGCAGTTCTTC	CASSFGVGNEQFF
TRBV11-2	-	-	TRBJ1-3	TGTGCCAGCAGCTCATTACAGGAGGGGTTCTCCTCTGGAAACACCATATATTTT	CASSSLQEGFSSGNTIYF
TRBV5-8	-	few	TRBJ1-2	TGTGCCAGCAGCTTGACAGCAATCTATGGCTACACCTTC	CASSLTAIYGYTF
TRBV9	TRBD1	once	TRBJ1-1	TGTGCCAGCAGCCTCCGGGACAGGAACACTGAAGCTTTCTTT	CASSLRDRNTEAFF
TRBV5-1	-	-	TRBJ1-6	TGCGCCAGCAGCTTGGGACAGCTGGATTCACCCCTCCACTTT	CASSLGQLDSPLHF
TRBV7-9	TRBD2	-	TRBJ2-2	TGTGCCAGCAGCTTCTTTGGGAGGGCAGGCTTAAGCCGGGAGCTGTTTTTT	CASSFFGRAGLSRELFF
TRBV5-6	-	-	TRBJ1-4	TGTGCCAGCAGCTTTTTGGGCAGGGCGAATGAAAAACTGTTTTTT	CASSFLGRANEKLFF
TRBV2	-	-	TRBJ1-2	TGTGCCAGCAGTGATATTGGGGGGCGAGGTGGCTACACCTTC	CASSDIGGRGGYTF
TRBV30	TRBD1	once	TRBJ1-1	TGTGCCTGGAGTCCCACATGGGACAGCGTGATGGCTGAAGCTTTCTTT	CAWSPTWDSVMAEAFF
TRBV5-1	TRBD1	few	TRBJ2-1	TGCGCCAGCAGCTCGGAACCGGGGGGACAGGGTGAGCAGTTCTTC	CASSSEPGGQGEQFF
TRBV6-5	TRBD1	-	TRBJ1-5	TGTGCCAGCAGTTCCTGGCAGGGGGGGAGGAGTCAGCCCCAGCATTTT	CASSSWQGGRSQPQHF
TRBV7-3	-	once	TRBJ1-3	TGTGCCAGCAGCTTAAATGGGGGCCCCGGAAACACCATATATTTT	CASSLNGGPGNTIYF
TRBV5-1	TRBD1	-	TRBJ2-5	TGCGCCAGCAGCTCTGGGACAGTGCAGGGGACCCAGTACTTC	CASSSGTVQGTQYF
TRBV6-1	-	-	TRBJ1-1	TGTGCCAGCAGTGACAGGGTCACTGAAGCTTTCTTT	CASSDRVTEAFF
TRBV11-3	-	-	TRBJ2-1	TGTGCCAGCAGCAGCGAGGCCAATGAGCAGTTCTTC	CASSSEANEQFF
TRBV6-1	-	few	TRBJ2-7	TGTGCCAGCAGTGAACTCGGGCGACCCTACGAGCAGTACTTC	CASSELGRPYEQYF
TRBV15	-	-	TRBJ2-7	TGTGCCACCGCGGGGGCGGTGGGATCCGAGCAGTACTTC	CATAGAVGSEQYF
TRBV24-1	TRBD1	-	TRBJ2-3	TGTGCCACCAGTGATTTGCCCTCTCGACAGGGGGGCCATACGCAGTATTTT	CATSDLPSRQGGHTQYF